Listed here are 25 T cell receptor beta chains from one sample, sequenced in a study of beta chain features in type 1 diabetes. Every bit of the isolated RNA underwent reverse transcription, so sequencing read expressed TCRB transcripts. Generated by immunoSEQ multiplex PCR, the TCRdb table keeps only in-frame clones and is missing some. The repertoire consists of 850,000 to 900,000 clones, with around a sixth occurring once and the leading ten covering 0.02% to 0.03%. Sequencing was carried out using naive CD4+ T cells from blood. These TCRs come from a woman between 18 and 29 years old in good health.

This clone was observed a handful of times. This CDR3 reads CASSYSVGRAYEQYF. In nucleotides, the CDR3 is TGTGCCAGCAGTTACTCGGTCGGCAGGGCCTACGAGCAGTACTTC. V is TRBV6-5 and J is TRBJ2-7; TRBD1 might be the D (5 bases). The CDR3 spans 15 residues. The germline V gene has CDR1 MNHEY and CDR2 SVGAGI. V was clipped by 0 bases and J by 2 bases, with 11 bases between them.

V and J are TRBV23-1 and TRBJ2-7; no definite D call. TRBV23-1 is placed among ORFs of uncertain function. Trimming pared 5 bases from V and 2 bases from J, leaving 10 bases between. The CDR3 is made up of 13 amino acids. This chain's CDR3 is CASSDTPPYEQYF. The CDR3, as DNA: TGCGCCAGCAGTGACACCCCCCCCTACGAGCAGTACTTC.

The rearrangement uses TRBV7-2 and TRBJ2-2; TRBD1 is a possible D gene (6 bases). The CDR3 length is 15 residues. Germline CDR1 SGHTA, CDR2 FQGNSA. Trimming stripped 1 base from V and 6 bases from J, with 12 bases between. Here the CDR3 reads CASSLDTGRAGELFF. The CDR3 coding sequence is TGTGCCAGCAGCTTAGACACAGGGCGTGCCGGGGAGCTGTTTTTT.

The chain recombines TRBV7-2 with TRBJ2-6; 11 positions agree with TRBD2. Germline V gives CDR1 SGHTA, CDR2 FQGNSA. This CDR3 is built from 18 residues. V lost 4 bases, J lost 2 bases, and 7 bases stayed unmatched. DNA for the CDR3: TGTGCCAGCAGCTGGGTGACTAGCGGGATTGCTGGGGCCAACGTCCTGACTTTC. Translating gives CASSWVTSGIAGANVLTF.

This clone was found a few times. The genes are TRBV7-8 and TRBJ2-1; possible D gene TRBD2, 5 bases. In germline, CDR1 is SGHVS, CDR2 FQNEAQ. Between the trimmed V and J ends, which lost 5 bases and 7 bases, there was a span of 21 bases. The CDR3 runs to 16 residues. Here the CDR3 DNA reads TGTGCCAGCAGCCCCACGGGCGGCCGTGGGAGAAATGAGCAGTTCTTC. This gives the protein CASSPTGGRGRNEQFF. The variable domain in full, completed from reference TRBV7-8 and TRBJ2-1, reads GAGVSQSPRYKVAKRGQDVALRCDPISGHVSLFWYQQALGQGPEFLTYFQNEAQLDKSGLPSDRFFAERPEGSVSTLKIQRTQQEDSAVYLCASSPTGGRGRNEQFFGPGTRLTVL.

This chain joins TRBV5-4 and TRBJ2-3; D tentatively reads TRBD1 or TRBD2 (7 bases each). Germline assignment: CDR1 SGHNT and CDR2 YYREEE (reference sequence). V was shortened by 4 bases and J by 5 bases, with 17 bases between the two germline ends. The CDR3 runs to 15 residues. The CDR3 nucleotides read TGTGCCAGCAGCCAGGGGGGCGGGAGTGGAGATACGCAGTATTTT. This sequence encodes CASSQGGGSGDTQYF.

CDR3 in DNA: TGTGCCAGCAGCTTAGGACAGGGAATCCGCCGAGGTGAGCAGTTCTTC. Translated: CASSLGQGIRRGEQFF. The chain recombines TRBV7-2 with TRBJ2-1; 7 nucleotides align to TRBD1. The CDR3 length is 16 residues. The V gene's germline CDR1 is SGHTA and CDR2 FQGNSA. The ends lost 1 base at V and 9 bases at J; junction bases unmatched: 12.

The chain combines TRBV14 with TRBJ2-7; D may be TRBD1 (6 bases). With 4 bases removed from V and 3 bases from J, the gap between germline ends came to 16 bases. CDR3 size: 15 residues. CDR1 is SGHDN, CDR2 FVKESK, per germline. CDR3 coding DNA: TGTGCCAGCAGCCCGACAGGTGCCCCGGGCTACGAGCAGTACTTC. It encodes CASSPTGAPGYEQYF.

V gene TRBV19 combines with J gene TRBJ2-1, with 9 positions matching TRBD2. This CDR3 region has 15 residues. The trim removed 0 bases at V and 11 bases at J, leaving 8 bases unmatched. Germline values: CDR1 LNHDA, CDR2 SQIVND (reference sequence). CDR3 residues: CASSIDAVAGAQQFF. Here the CDR3 DNA reads TGTGCCAGTAGTATAGATGCGGTAGCGGGAGCCCAGCAGTTCTTC.

This clone was counted a few times. CDR3: CASSPRPLGYEQYF. Here the CDR3 DNA reads TGTGCCAGCAGCCCCCGTCCACTAGGGTACGAGCAGTACTTC. The J gene is TRBJ2-7, the V gene TRBV9, with D possibly TRBD2 on 5 matching bases. Deletions cut 4 bases from V and 4 bases from J, with 15 bases between. The CDR3 covers 14 residues. Germline assignment: CDR1 SGDLS and CDR2 YYNGEE. The variable domain in full, completed from reference TRBV9 and TRBJ2-7, reads DSGVTQTPKHLITATGQRVTLRCSPRSGDLSVYWYQQSLDQGLQFLIQYYNGEERAKGNILERFSAQQFPDLHSELNLSSLELGDSALYFCASSPRPLGYEQYFGPGTRLTVT.

The V gene is TRBV29-1, the J gene TRBJ2-3; D is undetermined. Germline values: CDR1 SQVTM, CDR2 ANQGSEA. With 4 bases removed from V and 2 bases from J, the gap between germline ends came to 13 bases. The CDR3 extends over 14 amino acids. CDR3 sequence: CSVAASTVTDTQYF. The CDR3 DNA reads TGCAGCGTTGCAGCGTCGACTGTCACAGATACGCAGTATTTT.

The rearrangement joins TRBV5-1 to TRBJ2-3, with TRBD2 matching 10 bases. The CDR3 has 16 amino acids. CDR1 SGHRS and CDR2 YFSETQ come from the germline V gene. V was clipped by 4 bases and J by 2 bases; unmatched bases: 7. CDR3 bases: TGCGCCAGCAGCGGAATCGGACTAGCGGACACAGATACGCAGTATTTT. Amino acid sequence: CASSGIGLADTDTQYF.

The chain couples TRBV4-2 to TRBJ2-7, with 9 nucleotides matching TRBD1. V gave up 3 bases and J gave up 6 bases; unmatched junction bases: 6. Per the germline V gene, CDR1 is LGHNA and CDR2 is YNFKEQ. This CDR3 region has 14 residues. CDR3 coding DNA: TGTGCCAGCAGCCAGGGCGACAGGGGGGGCGAGCAGTACTTC. Its translation: CASSQGDRGGEQYF.

The rearrangement links TRBV11-2 to TRBJ2-3, with D perhaps matching TRBD2 (6 bases). CDR1 SGHAT and CDR2 FQNNGV come from the germline V gene. V lost 8 bases and J 1 base, leaving 7 bases between the germline ends. This CDR3 contains 12 residues. The CDR3 spells CASSGGTDTQYF. For the CDR3, the DNA is TGTGCCAGCTCGGGAGGCACAGATACGCAGTATTTT.

V gene TRBV2 combines with J gene TRBJ2-2, with TRBD1 matching over 7 bases. This CDR3 contains 17 residues. CDR1 is SNHLY, CDR2 FYNNEI, per germline. The junction had 9 bases not matched to a gene; V was cut back by 4 bases and J by 1 base. The CDR3 DNA follows: TGTGCCAGCAGTGCGACAGGGCCAGGAGTGAACACCGGGGAGCTGTTTTTT. Translating gives CASSATGPGVNTGELFF. The whole variable domain, filled in from reference TRBV2 and TRBJ2-2, reads EPEVTQTPSHQVTQMGQEVILRCVPISNHLYFYWYRQILGQKVEFLVSFYNNEISEKSEIFDDQFSVERPDGSNFTLKIRSTKLEDSAMYFCASSATGPGVNTGELFFGEGSRLTVL.

This clone has more than one count but fewer than ten. The genes are TRBV2 and TRBJ2-1; D uncertain. Germline V gives CDR1 SNHLY, CDR2 FYNNEI. V dropped 4 bases and J dropped 9 bases, with 10 bases sitting between them. This CDR3 is 12 amino acids long. The CDR3 here is CASSVVGSEQFF. As DNA, the CDR3 is TGTGCCAGCAGTGTAGTGGGGTCTGAGCAGTTCTTC.

This clone turned up a few times. The chain uses TRBV7-9 and TRBJ1-1; D ambiguous. CDR1 is SEHNR, CDR2 FQNEAQ, per germline (reference sequence). V lost 5 bases and J lost 0, with 7 bases in between. This CDR3 region has 13 residues. The DNA for the CDR3 is TGTGCCAGCAGCCTACGGCTGAACACTGAAGCTTTCTTT. It specifies CASSLRLNTEAFF.

The chain uses TRBV29-1 and TRBJ2-4; TRBD2 matches 8 bases. Germline V CDR1 and CDR2: SQVTM, ANQGSEA. V lost 7 bases and J lost 7; bases outside the gene matches: 9. The CDR3 runs 13 residues. For the CDR3, the DNA is TGCAGCGCAAAAAGCGGGAGTCGTAACATTCAGTACTTC. This sequence encodes CSAKSGSRNIQYF.

This clone was seen more than once but under ten times. The CDR3 loop is CASSLGPTDTLAKNIQYF. CDR3 nucleotides: TGTGCCAGCAGCTTAGGTCCGACAGATACACTAGCCAAAAACATTCAGTACTTC. The rearrangement uses TRBV7-3 and TRBJ2-4; a weak D match, TRBD1 (5 bases). The CDR3 sequence is 18 residues long. Trimming stripped 2 bases from V and 0 bases from J, with 17 bases between. Germline CDR1 SGHTA, CDR2 FQGTGA. The whole variable domain, filled in from reference TRBV7-3 and TRBJ2-4, reads GAGVSQTPSNKVTEKGKYVELRCDPISGHTALYWYRQSLGQGPEFLIYFQGTGAADDSGLPNDRFFAVRPEGSVSTLKIQRTERGDSAVYLCASSLGPTDTLAKNIQYFGAGTRLSVL.

The V call is TRBV9, the J call TRBJ2-5; D is undetermined. With 1 base removed from V and 5 bases from J, the gap between germline ends came to 9 bases. Germline V CDR1 and CDR2: SGDLS, YYNGEE. The CDR3 contains 13 residues. CDR3: CASSVLPWETQYF. CDR3 nucleotide sequence: TGTGCCAGCAGCGTACTCCCCTGGGAGACCCAGTACTTC.

This chain links TRBV6-6 with TRBJ1-5; D is uncertain. The CDR3 totals 13 residues. Germline V lookup: CDR1 MNHNY, CDR2 SVGAGI (reference sequence). Trimming took 2 bases from V and 3 from J, leaving 5 bases between them. The CDR3 protein is CASSYTDNQPQHF. CDR3 DNA sequence: TGTGCCAGCAGTTACACAGACAATCAGCCCCAGCATTTT.

This clone was seen a handful of times. V is TRBV4-2 and J is TRBJ2-7; a possible D gene is TRBD1 (5 bases). V lost 4 bases and J lost 6, with 16 bases in between. The CDR3 has 14 residues. CDR1 and CDR2 from the germline V gene are LGHNA and YNFKEQ. The CDR3 nucleotides are TGTGCCAGCAGCCCGCAGGGAAACCAGGGCGAGCAGTACTTC. Its translation is CASSPQGNQGEQYF.

This clone has more than one count but fewer than ten. The V call is TRBV28, the J call TRBJ2-1, with 10 positions matching TRBD2. The germline CDR1 and CDR2 sequences are MDHEN and SYDVKM. The V and J ends lost 8 bases and 9 bases, in that order; junction bases with no gene match: 13. CDR3 size: 15 residues. This chain's CDR3 is CASGSTSGLDIEQFF. Written as DNA, the CDR3 is TGTGCCAGCGGATCGACTAGCGGGCTCGATATTGAGCAGTTCTTC.

This clone came up a few times. The rearrangement links TRBV14 to TRBJ2-2; maybe TRBD2 (5 bases). CDR1 SGHDN and CDR2 FVKESK come from the germline V gene. Deletions cut 1 base from V and 1 base from J, with 13 bases between. There are 17 residues in the CDR3. The CDR3 region has the DNA TGTGCCAGCAGCCAAGCGGTGCTAGCCAAGAACACCGGGGAGCTGTTTTTT. Protein sequence: CASSQAVLAKNTGELFF.

This sequence joins TRBV9 and TRBJ2-5, with D perhaps being TRBD1 or TRBD2 (6 bases each). The end of the DNA aligns better with TRBJ2-7, so the J call may be wrong. The germline CDR1 and CDR2 sequences are SGDLS and YYNGEE. The CDR3 spans 14 residues. CDR3 in DNA: TGTGCCAGCAGCGCGCGAGGGGGAGGCTACGAGCAGTACTTC. Protein sequence: CASSARGGGYEQYF.